The rows below give T cell receptor beta chains drawn from one sample of a study of T cells in Graves' hyperthyroidism and ophthalmopathy. MiXCR, run by TCRdb on the multiplex PCR reads, gives a single entry per CDR3 protein. The profile shows approximately 690,000 distinct CDR3 sequences, less than 25% of them singletons. Sequencing was performed on blood. All receptors derive from a man aged 30 to 39 with Graves' ophthalmopathy. Both conserved end residues are part of each CDR3. The order of the fields is D gene, V gene, clone size, J gene, CDR3 protein, CDR3 DNA. The D gene is left open where the match is weak. Clone size is stated in some rows and not others, as once, few, many or a class when expanded.

d_gene: TRBD2; v_gene: TRBV11-2; abundance: NA; j_gene: TRBJ2-5; CDR3aa: CASSLPGLEKLLLQETQYF; CDR3nt: TGTGCCAGCAGCCTCCCGGGACTAGAGAAACTCCTCCTCCAAGAGACCCAGTACTTC
d_gene: NA; v_gene: TRBV6-2/TRBV6-3; abundance: few; j_gene: TRBJ2-3; CDR3aa: CASRGDPDTQYF; CDR3nt: TGTGCCAGCAGGGGCGACCCAGATACGCAGTATTTT
d_gene: NA; v_gene: TRBV6-2/TRBV6-3; abundance: few; j_gene: TRBJ1-2; CDR3aa: CASSPQILNGYTF; CDR3nt: TGTGCCAGCAGTCCACAGATTTTAAATGGCTACACCTTC
d_gene: NA; v_gene: TRBV28; abundance: NA; j_gene: TRBJ1-1; CDR3aa: CASSLLSWNTEAFF; CDR3nt: TGTGCCAGCAGTTTATTAAGCTGGAACACTGAAGCTTTCTTT
d_gene: NA; v_gene: TRBV28; abundance: NA; j_gene: TRBJ1-5; CDR3aa: CASRGGEFSNQPQHF; CDR3nt: TGTGCCAGCAGGGGGGGAGAATTTAGCAATCAGCCCCAGCATTTT
d_gene: NA; v_gene: TRBV6-6; abundance: many; j_gene: TRBJ2-3; CDR3aa: CASSYSGARTDTQYF; CDR3nt: TGTGCCAGCAGTTACTCAGGGGCACGCACAGATACGCAGTATTTT
d_gene: NA; v_gene: TRBV5-1; abundance: NA; j_gene: TRBJ2-1; CDR3aa: CASSTKRAVAYNEQFF; CDR3nt: TGCGCCAGCAGCACAAAGCGGGCCGTTGCCTACAATGAGCAGTTCTTC
d_gene: NA; v_gene: TRBV2; abundance: many; j_gene: TRBJ2-3; CDR3aa: CASSEEGTTRTDTQYF; CDR3nt: TGTGCCAGCAGTGAAGAAGGGACCACCCGCACAGATACGCAGTATTTT
d_gene: NA; v_gene: TRBV3-1; abundance: few; j_gene: TRBJ1-6; CDR3aa: CASSQGRGAAYNSPLHF; CDR3nt: TGTGCCAGCAGCCAAGGGCGGGGGGCCGCCTATAATTCACCCCTCCACTTT
d_gene: NA; v_gene: TRBV27; abundance: NA; j_gene: TRBJ2-7; CDR3aa: CASSSSLWVPVYEQYF; CDR3nt: TGTGCCAGCAGTTCCTCGCTCTGGGTCCCGGTCTACGAGCAGTACTTC
d_gene: NA; v_gene: TRBV13; abundance: few; j_gene: TRBJ2-7; CDR3aa: CASSLGDGGPSYEQYF; CDR3nt: TGTGCCAGCAGCTTAGGAGACGGCGGCCCTTCCTACGAGCAGTACTTC
d_gene: NA; v_gene: TRBV13; abundance: many; j_gene: TRBJ2-7; CDR3aa: CASSFGLPSSYEQYF; CDR3nt: TGTGCCAGCAGCTTTGGCCTACCGAGCTCCTACGAGCAGTACTTC
d_gene: TRBD2; v_gene: TRBV25-1; abundance: once; j_gene: TRBJ2-1; CDR3aa: CASSERGGWSSGISYNGQFF; CDR3nt: TGTGCCAGCAGTGAACGGGGAGGGTGGTCTAGCGGGATTTCATACAATGGGCAGTTCTTC
d_gene: NA; v_gene: TRBV12-3/TRBV12-4; abundance: few; j_gene: TRBJ2-2; CDR3aa: CASRRQENTGELFF; CDR3nt: TGTGCCAGCAGGAGACAGGAAAACACCGGGGAGCTGTTTTTT
d_gene: NA; v_gene: TRBV6-2/TRBV6-3; abundance: NA; j_gene: TRBJ2-5; CDR3aa: CASSWGGGSKTQYF; CDR3nt: TGTGCCAGCAGCTGGGGGGGGGGCTCGAAGACCCAGTACTTC
d_gene: NA; v_gene: TRBV20-1; abundance: few; j_gene: TRBJ2-1; CDR3aa: CSAGRKGLYNEQFF; CDR3nt: TGCAGTGCTGGCAGAAAGGGACTGTACAATGAGCAGTTCTTC
d_gene: NA; v_gene: TRBV20-1; abundance: many; j_gene: TRBJ1-1; CDR3aa: CSASRGGSSSEAFF; CDR3nt: TGCAGTGCTAGTAGGGGCGGCTCGAGCTCTGAAGCTTTCTTT
d_gene: TRBD2; v_gene: TRBV12-3/TRBV12-4; abundance: NA; j_gene: TRBJ2-7; CDR3aa: CASSLRTSLIYEQYF; CDR3nt: TGTGCCAGCAGTTTGAGGACTAGTCTTATCTACGAGCAGTACTTC
d_gene: NA; v_gene: TRBV6-1; abundance: many; j_gene: TRBJ2-5; CDR3aa: CASSEARWLSETQYF; CDR3nt: TGTGCCAGCAGTGAAGCGCGTTGGTTGAGTGAGACCCAGTACTTC
d_gene: TRBD2; v_gene: TRBV6-1; abundance: few; j_gene: TRBJ2-7; CDR3aa: CASSEAAGGGYEQYF; CDR3nt: TGTGCCAGCAGTGAAGCTGCGGGAGGGGGTTACGAGCAGTACTTC
d_gene: NA; v_gene: TRBV6-1; abundance: few; j_gene: TRBJ1-5; CDR3aa: CASSESPNQPQHF; CDR3nt: TGTGCCAGCAGTGAAAGTCCGAATCAGCCCCAGCATTTT
d_gene: NA; v_gene: TRBV28; abundance: NA; j_gene: TRBJ2-7; CDR3aa: CASSPSPLGEQYF; CDR3nt: TGTGCCAGCAGTCCCAGTCCCCTCGGCGAGCAGTACTTC
d_gene: TRBD2; v_gene: TRBV5-8; abundance: NA; j_gene: TRBJ2-7; CDR3aa: CASSLLTTAGLAGVDYEQYF; CDR3nt: TGTGCCAGCAGCTTGCTCACAACAGCCGGACTAGCGGGAGTGGACTACGAGCAGTACTTC
d_gene: NA; v_gene: TRBV5-1; abundance: NA; j_gene: TRBJ2-5; CDR3aa: CASSIGQRETQYF; CDR3nt: TGCGCCAGCAGCATAGGACAGAGGGAGACCCAGTACTTC
d_gene: NA; v_gene: TRBV6-1; abundance: NA; j_gene: TRBJ1-2; CDR3aa: CASSEFRFSLGYTF; CDR3nt: TGTGCCAGCAGTGAATTTAGGTTTTCCCTTGGCTACACCTTC
d_gene: TRBD2; v_gene: TRBV2; abundance: NA; j_gene: TRBJ2-3; CDR3aa: CASNQRERDTQYF; CDR3nt: TGTGCCAGCAATCAGCGGGAGAGAGATACGCAGTATTTT
d_gene: NA; v_gene: TRBV6-1; abundance: few; j_gene: TRBJ2-7; CDR3aa: CASRDSDEQYF; CDR3nt: TGTGCCAGCAGAGACAGTGACGAGCAGTACTTC
d_gene: TRBD2; v_gene: TRBV12-3/TRBV12-4; abundance: few; j_gene: TRBJ2-6; CDR3aa: CASRVSSGRATGANVLTF; CDR3nt: TGTGCCAGCAGAGTCTCTAGCGGGAGGGCCACTGGGGCCAACGTCCTGACTTTC
d_gene: NA; v_gene: TRBV2; abundance: many; j_gene: TRBJ1-5; CDR3aa: CASSDRLNSNQPQHF; CDR3nt: TGTGCCAGCAGTGACAGACTAAATAGCAATCAGCCCCAGCATTTT
d_gene: NA; v_gene: TRBV4-3; abundance: few; j_gene: TRBJ2-3; CDR3aa: CASSHEYGIAADTQYF; CDR3nt: TGCGCCAGCAGCCACGAGTATGGGATTGCCGCAGATACGCAGTATTTT
d_gene: NA; v_gene: TRBV6-9; abundance: NA; j_gene: TRBJ2-1; CDR3aa: CASSYFASEGGEQFF; CDR3nt: TGTGCCAGCAGTTACTTCGCTAGTGAGGGTGGGGAGCAGTTCTTC
d_gene: NA; v_gene: TRBV12-5; abundance: few; j_gene: TRBJ2-5; CDR3aa: CASGLGTLGTQETQYF; CDR3nt: TGTGCTAGTGGTTTGGGGACATTAGGGACCCAAGAGACCCAGTACTTC
d_gene: NA; v_gene: TRBV3-1; abundance: many; j_gene: TRBJ1-4; CDR3aa: CASSQGDWEKLFF; CDR3nt: TGTGCCAGCAGCCAAGGGGATTGGGAAAAACTGTTTTTT
d_gene: TRBD2; v_gene: TRBV7-9; abundance: NA; j_gene: TRBJ2-7; CDR3aa: CASSGEVGAGNEQYF; CDR3nt: TGTGCCAGCAGCGGGGAGGTTGGAGCGGGAAACGAGCAGTACTTC
d_gene: NA; v_gene: TRBV7-2; abundance: many; j_gene: TRBJ2-3; CDR3aa: CASSPFLDTQYF; CDR3nt: TGTGCCAGCAGCCCATTCTTAGATACGCAGTATTTT
d_gene: NA; v_gene: TRBV12-3/TRBV12-4; abundance: few; j_gene: TRBJ2-2; CDR3aa: CASSFAGVSTGELFF; CDR3nt: TGTGCCAGCAGTTTCGCAGGGGTGAGCACCGGGGAGCTGTTTTTT
d_gene: NA; v_gene: TRBV20-1; abundance: once; j_gene: TRBJ2-7; CDR3aa: CSARDSDGDSYEQYF; CDR3nt: TGCAGTGCTAGAGACTCGGACGGAGACTCCTACGAGCAGTACTTC
d_gene: TRBD1; v_gene: TRBV24-1; abundance: NA; j_gene: TRBJ2-4; CDR3aa: CANWTGPRNIQYF; CDR3nt: TGTGCCAACTGGACAGGGCCGAGAAACATTCAGTACTTC
d_gene: NA; v_gene: TRBV12-3/TRBV12-4; abundance: NA; j_gene: TRBJ1-5; CDR3aa: CASSYASIQPQHF; CDR3nt: TGTGCCAGCAGTTATGCCTCAATACAGCCCCAGCATTTT
d_gene: NA; v_gene: TRBV6-2/TRBV6-3; abundance: NA; j_gene: TRBJ2-5; CDR3aa: CASRDTPSEETQYF; CDR3nt: TGTGCCAGCAGAGACACCCCGTCCGAAGAGACCCAGTACTTC
d_gene: TRBD2; v_gene: TRBV5-5; abundance: NA; j_gene: TRBJ2-7; CDR3aa: CASSLRVAGVYEQYF; CDR3nt: TGTGCCAGCAGCTTGAGAGTAGCGGGAGTCTACGAGCAGTACTTC
d_gene: TRBD2; v_gene: TRBV3-1; abundance: NA; j_gene: TRBJ2-7; CDR3aa: CASSPGGGTSVLEQYF; CDR3nt: TGTGCCAGCAGCCCAGGGGGAGGGACTAGCGTTCTCGAGCAGTACTTC
d_gene: NA; v_gene: TRBV28; abundance: many; j_gene: TRBJ2-5; CDR3aa: CASSFTGTETQYF; CDR3nt: TGTGCCAGCAGTTTTACAGGGACAGAGACCCAGTACTTC
d_gene: TRBD2; v_gene: TRBV24-1; abundance: few; j_gene: TRBJ2-3; CDR3aa: CATSVGGSSDTQYF; CDR3nt: TGTGCCACCAGTGTTGGCGGGAGCTCAGATACGCAGTATTTT
d_gene: NA; v_gene: TRBV20-1; abundance: NA; j_gene: TRBJ1-1; CDR3aa: CSARVSGRDTEAFF; CDR3nt: TGCAGTGCTAGAGTGTCTGGGAGGGACACTGAAGCTTTCTTT